The 31 T cell receptor beta chains in this list originate from one sample, sequenced in a study of blood T cell repertoires in COVID-19. Libraries were prepared by immunoSEQ multiplex PCR; TCRdb keeps only in-frame clonotypes and omits some of them. The sample shows 140,000 or so clones, about 86% of them seen only once. The source material was peripheral blood. Source of these receptors: a human donor in a cohort sampled during active COVID-19.

The chain is built from TRBV7-2 and TRBJ2-7; possible D gene TRBD1, 5 bases. In germline, CDR1 is SGHTA, CDR2 FQGNSA. Deletions cut 5 bases from V and 0 bases from J, with 14 bases between. The CDR3 is made up of 15 amino acids. The CDR3, as DNA: TGTGCCAGCAGCCCCAGGGTTTCGAGCTCCTACGAGCAGTACTTC. It encodes CASSPRVSSSYEQYF.

The chain couples TRBV6-5 to TRBJ2-7; D perhaps matches TRBD1 (6 bases). Trimming left V 1 base short and J 2 bases short, with 12 bases between. From germline, CDR1 is MNHEY and CDR2 SVGAGI. The CDR3 has 15 residues. CDR3 sequence: CASSYLDSGPYEQYF. CDR3 nucleotides: TGTGCCAGCAGTTACTTGGACAGCGGACCCTACGAGCAGTACTTC.

The gene calls are TRBV28 and TRBJ2-3, with a possible D match to TRBD2 (6 bases). This CDR3 spans 15 amino acids. V shed 7 bases and J shed 2 bases, with 16 bases lying between them. Germline CDR1 reads MDHEN; CDR2 reads SYDVKM. The CDR3 loop is CASITTTRLTDTQYF. CDR3 sequence (DNA): TGTGCCAGCATTACAACGACTAGGCTCACAGATACGCAGTATTTT.

The chain carries TRBV5-1 and TRBJ2-1; D gene uncertain. CDR1 and CDR2 from the germline V gene are SGHRS and YFSETQ. The V end was cut by 0 bases, the J end by 8 bases, with 6 bases between. The CDR3 has 12 residues. CDR3 nucleotide sequence: TGCGCCAGCAGCTTGGCCTTAGATGAGCAGTTCTTC. It translates to CASSLALDEQFF.

The chain joins TRBV24-1 to TRBJ2-6; 7 nucleotides match TRBD2. The CDR3 is 18 amino acids. Germline V lookup: CDR1 KGHDR, CDR2 SFDVKD. The junction had 8 bases not matched to a gene; V was cut back by 4 bases and J by 0 bases. The chain's CDR3 is CATSDPTGRYSGANVLTF. The CDR3 DNA reads as TGTGCCACCAGTGACCCCACCGGGAGGTACTCTGGGGCCAACGTCCTGACTTTC.

The CDR3 region has the DNA TGTGCCAGCAGTGAATTGCCTCTACCTGCGTCTACGCAGTATTTT. Amino acid sequence: CASSELPLPASTQYF. The V gene is TRBV6-1, the J gene TRBJ2-3, with D unresolved. Per germline, CDR1 MNHNS and CDR2 SASEGT. V dropped 2 bases and J dropped 8 bases, with 17 bases sitting between them. This CDR3 is 15 amino acids long.

This clone has just a few counts. The chain recombines TRBV6-5 with TRBJ2-7; perhaps TRBD2 as D (5 bases). The CDR3 contains 15 residues. V was shortened by 2 bases and J by 4 bases, with 15 bases between the two germline ends. The germline CDR1 and CDR2 sequences are MNHEY and SVGAGI. The CDR3 DNA reads TGTGCCAGCAGTTACAATCTAGCCCCAGATTACGAGCAGTACTTC. Translation gives CASSYNLAPDYEQYF.

This clone was seen at least ten times. The gene calls are TRBV28 and TRBJ2-6, with a tentative D call TRBD1 (6 bases). Trimming shortened V by 6 bases and J by 7 bases, and 13 bases separated the two germline ends. The germline V gene has CDR1 MDHEN and CDR2 SYDVKM. The CDR3 contains 14 residues. The CDR3: CASRLPGTANVLTF. The CDR3 DNA follows: TGTGCCAGCAGACTTCCCGGGACAGCCAACGTCCTGACTTTC. Combining the CDR3 with reference TRBV28 and TRBJ2-6 gives the whole variable domain DVKVTQSSRYLVKRTGEKVFLECVQDMDHENMFWYRQDPGLGLRLIYFSYDVKMKEKGDIPEGYSVSREKKERFSLILESASTNQTSMYLCASRLPGTANVLTFGAGSRLTVL.

The chain joins TRBV11-2 to TRBJ2-7, with 9 positions matching TRBD1. The trim removed 5 bases at V and 3 bases at J, leaving 5 bases unmatched. The CDR3 is made up of 14 amino acids. Germline CDR1 and CDR2: SGHAT and FQNNGV. Written as DNA, the CDR3 is TGTGCCAGCAGCGCCGGACAGGGGCTCTACGAGCAGTACTTC. Its protein is CASSAGQGLYEQYF.

The chain uses TRBV18 and TRBJ2-3, with D maybe TRBD1 (6 bases). Trimming shortened V by 1 base and J by 2 bases, and 13 bases separated the two germline ends. From germline, CDR1 is KGHSH and CDR2 LQKENI. The CDR3 runs 16 residues. This CDR3 is CASSPLPQGNTDTQYF. The CDR3 bases are TGTGCCAGCTCACCACTCCCTCAGGGGAACACAGATACGCAGTATTTT.

The J gene is TRBJ1-2, the V gene TRBV4-1, with 7 bases fitting TRBD1. The germline V gene has CDR1 MGHRA and CDR2 YSYEKL. J gave up 2 bases and V 2 bases, and 5 bases lay outside the gene matches. The CDR3 is made up of 15 amino acids. CDR3 nucleotide sequence: TGCGCCAGCAGCCAACTTACGACAGGGAACTATGGCTACACCTTC. It encodes CASSQLTTGNYGYTF.

This clone came up a few times. The rearrangement links TRBV19 to TRBJ1-2, with D possibly matching TRBD1 (6 bases). Trimming removed 3 bases from V and 4 bases from J, with 15 bases in between. CDR3 length equals 15 residues. CDR1 LNHDA and CDR2 SQIVND come from the germline V gene (reference sequence). CDR3 DNA sequence: TGTGCCAGTAGTATCAGGACAGCGCTAGGCTATGGCTACACCTTC. It translates to CASSIRTALGYGYTF. Drawing the rest from reference TRBV19 and TRBJ1-2, the complete variable domain is DGGITQSPKYLFRKEGQNVTLSCEQNLNHDAMYWYRQDPGQGLRLIYYSQIVNDFQKGDIAEGYSVSREKKESFPLTVTSAQKNPTAFYLCASSIRTALGYGYTFGSGTRLTVV.

The gene calls are TRBV20-1 and TRBJ2-1; D call uncertain. This CDR3 spans 11 amino acids. In germline, CDR1 is DFQATT, CDR2 SNEGSKA (reference sequence). The germline V and J ends were trimmed by 5 bases and 9 bases, with 11 bases remaining between them. In DNA, the CDR3 is TGCAGTGCTGCGGTCCAACCTGAGCAGTTCTTC. It specifies CSAAVQPEQFF.

A few counts support this clone. This chain connects TRBV29-1 to TRBJ1-2; TRBD1 agrees at 7 bases. This CDR3 contains 12 residues. Germline assignment: CDR1 SQVTM and CDR2 ANQGSEA. The ends lost 7 bases at V and 6 bases at J; junction bases unmatched: 8. This chain's CDR3 is CSALSTGDGYTF. CDR3 in DNA: TGCAGCGCGCTGTCAACAGGGGATGGCTACACCTTC.

The CDR3 nucleotides read TGTGCCATCAGGGACGGGACAGACTATGGCTACACCTTC. Its translation is CAIRDGTDYGYTF. This chain links TRBV10-3 with TRBJ1-2; 7 bases are shared with TRBD1. The germline V gene has CDR1 ENHRY and CDR2 SYGVKD. This CDR3 is 13 amino acids long. V lost 6 bases, J lost 3 bases, and 4 bases stayed unmatched.

V and J are TRBV5-1 and TRBJ2-3; the match to TRBD2 covers 10 bases. Germline V gene lookup returns CDR1 SGHRS and CDR2 YFSETQ. CDR3 length equals 15 residues. V shed 1 base, J shed 1 base, and the junction held 0 bases outside the gene matches. The CDR3 nucleotides are TGCGCCAGCAGCTTGACTAGCGGGGGCACAGATACGCAGTATTTT. This translates into CASSLTSGGTDTQYF.

CDR3 nucleotides: TGTGCCAGTAGCAGGACAGGGGACAAATATAGCAATCAGCCCCAGCATTTT. This gives the protein CASSRTGDKYSNQPQHF. The V and J genes are TRBV19 and TRBJ1-5; TRBD1 matches 9 bases. The CDR3 is made up of 17 amino acids. With V trimmed by 6 bases and J by 0 bases, 9 bases remained unmatched. CDR1 LNHDA and CDR2 SQIVND come from the germline V gene (reference sequence).

This clone was recorded once. The V and J genes are TRBV24-1 and TRBJ2-7, with 11 positions matching TRBD2. With V trimmed by 9 bases and J by 1 base, 1 base remained unmatched. This CDR3 has 13 residues. Germline CDR1 is KGHDR and CDR2 is SFDVKD. The CDR3, as DNA: TGTGCCACCGGGACTAGCGGATCCTACGAGCAGTACTTC. Translation gives CATGTSGSYEQYF.

The chain employs TRBV4-2 and TRBJ2-7; D remains unclear. CDR3 length equals 14 residues. The V end was cut by 0 bases, the J end by 3 bases, with 9 bases between. From germline, CDR1 is LGHNA and CDR2 YNFKEQ. CDR3 in amino acids: CASSQDLEFYEQYF. In nucleotides, the CDR3 is TGTGCCAGCAGCCAAGATCTCGAGTTCTACGAGCAGTACTTC.

The chain links TRBV5-1 to TRBJ2-5; 9 nucleotides match TRBD1. This CDR3 is 15 amino acids long. Germline CDR1 is SGHRS and CDR2 is YFSETQ. V trimming: 4 bases; J trimming: 4 bases; junction bases outside the gene matches: 8. CDR3 in amino acids: CASSGGTGKGETQYF. The CDR3 DNA is TGCGCCAGCAGCGGCGGGACAGGGAAGGGAGAGACCCAGTACTTC.

This clone was recorded a few times. The chain combines TRBV5-1 with TRBJ1-3; no clear D gene. This CDR3 contains 16 residues. V dropped 4 bases and J dropped 1 base, with 15 bases sitting between them. From germline, CDR1 is SGHRS and CDR2 YFSETQ. For the CDR3, the DNA is TGCGCCAGCAGCCGCTCACAAGTGGAGTCTGGAAACACCATATATTTT. Encoded protein: CASSRSQVESGNTIYF. Based on the CDR3 plus reference TRBV5-1 and TRBJ1-3, the full variable domain is KAGVTQTPRYLIKTRGQQVTLSCSPISGHRSVSWYQQTPGQGLQFLFEYFSETQRNKGNFPGRFSGRQFSNSRSEMNVSTLELGDSALYLCASSRSQVESGNTIYFGEGSWLTVV.

V gene TRBV5-1 combines with J gene TRBJ2-3, with D maybe TRBD1 (6 bases). This CDR3 is built from 17 residues. Trimming pared 1 base from V and 2 bases from J, leaving 17 bases between. CDR1 and CDR2 from the germline V gene are SGHRS and YFSETQ. Here the CDR3 DNA reads TGCGCCAGCAGCTTGATTTCCAGGGGTGGAGCCACAGATACGCAGTATTTT. This codes for CASSLISRGGATDTQYF.

This rearrangement joins TRBV14 to TRBJ1-6, with TRBD1 as a possible D gene (6 bases). This CDR3 spans 16 amino acids. With 4 bases removed from V and 6 bases from J, the gap between germline ends came to 16 bases. Germline CDR1 SGHDN, CDR2 FVKESK. The CDR3, as DNA: TGTGCCAGCAGCCTAAAAGGGGGGGCTAGTAATTCACCCCTCCACTTT. Translation gives CASSLKGGASNSPLHF. Supplemented by reference TRBV14 and TRBJ1-6, the full variable domain reads EAGVTQFPSHSVIEKGQTVTLRCDPISGHDNLYWYRRVMGKEIKFLLHFVKESKQDESGMPNNRFLAERTGGTYSTLKVQPAELEDSGVYFCASSLKGGASNSPLHFGNGTRLTVT.

V usage is TRBV28 and J usage is TRBJ1-2, with D possibly matching TRBD1 (5 bases). This CDR3 is built from 11 residues. The V gene lost 6 bases and the J gene lost 5 bases, with 7 bases spanning the gap. Germline loops: CDR1 MDHEN, CDR2 SYDVKM. The CDR3 nucleotides are TGTGCCAGCAGGCACAGGTATGGCTACACCTTC. Its translation: CASRHRYGYTF.

The chain links TRBV27 to TRBJ1-2, with D perhaps matching TRBD1 (5 bases). This CDR3 has 14 residues. Trimming shortened V by 8 bases and J by 4 bases, and 17 bases separated the two germline ends. The germline V gene has CDR1 MNHEY and CDR2 SMNVEV (reference sequence). CDR3 in amino acids: CASGTSRQGYGYTF. Written as DNA, the CDR3 is TGTGCCAGCGGGACTTCCAGGCAGGGCTATGGCTACACCTTC.

V is TRBV7-9 and J is TRBJ2-1; D remains unclear. The germline V gene encodes CDR1 SEHNR and CDR2 FQNEAQ (reference sequence). The CDR3 spans 12 residues. V was pared by 3 bases and J by 8 bases, with 8 bases between. CDR3 loop: CASSFLVDEQFF. In DNA, the CDR3 is TGTGCCAGCAGCTTTTTAGTGGATGAGCAGTTCTTC.

V gene TRBV28 combines with J gene TRBJ2-1; 9 bases line up with TRBD1. Looked up from germline, CDR1 is MDHEN and CDR2 is SYDVKM. This CDR3 has 16 residues. Trimming took 4 bases from V and 3 from J; bases not matched to a gene: 7. The CDR3 sequence is CASSSPGQGFYNEQFF. The CDR3 region has the DNA TGTGCCAGCAGTTCTCCGGGACAGGGATTCTACAATGAGCAGTTCTTC. The entire variable domain, with the rest obtained from reference TRBV28 and TRBJ2-1, is as follows: DVKVTQSSRYLVKRTGEKVFLECVQDMDHENMFWYRQDPGLGLRLIYFSYDVKMKEKGDIPEGYSVSREKKERFSLILESASTNQTSMYLCASSSPGQGFYNEQFFGPGTRLTVL.

The J gene is TRBJ2-7, the V gene TRBV2; no reliable D call. The CDR3 has 15 residues. V was clipped by 3 bases and J by 0 bases, with 12 bases between them. Germline values: CDR1 SNHLY, CDR2 FYNNEI. The CDR3 bases are TGTGCCAGCAGTGAGGGCAGCCAAGACTCCTACGAGCAGTACTTC. Its translation: CASSEGSQDSYEQYF.

The V and J genes are TRBV6-5 and TRBJ2-2; 8 bases are shared with TRBD2. With 7 bases clipped from V and 0 bases from J, the junction kept 4 bases outside the gene matches. In germline, CDR1 is MNHEY, CDR2 SVGAGI. There are 15 residues in the CDR3. Written as DNA, the CDR3 is TGTGCCAGCAACCAAGCGGGGGCGAACACCGGGGAGCTGTTTTTT. Its protein is CASNQAGANTGELFF.

The count of this clone is one. The chain has TRBV5-4 and TRBJ1-1; the D gene is possibly TRBD1 (5 bases). CDR1 is SGHNT and CDR2 is YYREEE in the germline V gene (reference sequence). This CDR3 has 15 residues. Trimming pared 4 bases from V and 1 base from J, leaving 14 bases between. The CDR3 here is CASSPPGLQNTEAFF. In DNA form, the CDR3 reads TGTGCCAGCAGCCCTCCGGGACTCCAGAACACTGAAGCTTTCTTT.

The V gene is TRBV24-1, the J gene TRBJ1-2; D remains ambiguous. This CDR3 is built from 12 residues. The germline V gene encodes CDR1 KGHDR and CDR2 SFDVKD. Deletions cut 1 base from V and 8 bases from J, with 7 bases between. The CDR3 coding sequence is TGTGCCACCAGTGATTTTGAAAGCGGCTACACCTTC. Translating it yields CATSDFESGYTF.